This TCR beta chain was retrieved from a study of T-cell memory formation after mild COVID-19. Study-level points and caveats: Within pre-infection memory, some responding clones were found, suggesting cross-reactive memory joined. A second wave of clones peaked on day 37, and their SARS-CoV-2 specificity went unconfirmed. Clones that shrank (day 15 to 85) were balanced CD4/CD8, whereas later expanders leaned CD4+.

Worth noting for this clonotype: Its antigen remains unidentified.

TCRdb re-called the 5' RACE reads with MiXCR, one entry per CDR3 protein. The sample shows hundreds of thousands of distinct CDR3 sequences, approximately 16% of them seen only once. Germline V gives CDR1 SEHNR, CDR2 FQNEAQ (reference sequence). Between the trimmed V and J ends, which lost 2 bases and 2 bases, there was a span of 11 bases. This CDR3 region has 15 residues. This rearrangement joins TRBV7-9 to TRBJ2-3; D gene ambiguous. Material: PBMCs or a T cell subset sorted from them (not recorded which). The clonotype was recovered from a man aged 18 to 29 who had mild COVID-19 (a few samples of this study predate the infection). Cell type and time point are not known. CDR3 sequence reads: CASSLRAGTTDTQYF. Written as DNA, the CDR3 is TGTGCCAGCAGCTTAAGGGCAGGTACCACAGATACGCAGTATTTT.